This note documents a single TCR beta chain sequence. The antigen is unknown. Sequence at one end of the junction differs from germline and may be a read error. Through a sample-barcoded 5' primer and a J-beta primer mix, a second PCR was run for roughly 6 to 11 cycles. TCRdb re-analysed the 5' RACE reads in MiXCR, keeping a single row per CDR3 protein. The sample records 900,000 to 950,000 distinct CDR3 sequences, around 29% being singletons. The CDR3 is 15 residues long. Germline V CDR1 and CDR2: SSHAT, FNYEAQ (reference sequence). This specimen belongs to a study of blood T cells in healthy people across ages. Whole-study findings and limits: Diversity figures based on one million T cells were deemed too low.

Separately, the same data were catalogued under a study of T cells of mothers and their children.

The sequenced material came from blood. This sequence joins TRBV7-7 and TRBJ2-1; D might be TRBD1 or TRBD2, each matching 7 bases. This sequence was found in a woman aged 40 to 50 in good health. CDR3 coding DNA: TGTGCTAGCAGCCGTGGGAGGGGGCCTTTGGATGAGCAGTTCTTC. Protein: CASSRGRGPLDEQFF.